Below are 20 T cell receptor beta chains sequenced from a single sample in a study of tumor-infiltrating lymphocytes in primary liver carcinoma (dated by TCRdb to 2017 to 2019). Without any cell sorting, total RNA and DNA were co-extracted from about 20-30 mg of bulk tissue using the AllPrep DNA/RNA mini kit. This sample was sequenced with an Illumina HiSeq 2500. Starting from 500 to 600 ng total RNA, TCRbeta-specific cDNA was produced by reverse transcription with a constant-region primer and ProtoScript II reverse transcriptase. TCRbeta libraries were built with three nested multiplex PCR rounds, a slightly modified ARM-PCR procedure. Multiplex TRBV1-TRBV30 forward primers and a Cbeta reverse primer were used in the first two PCR rounds, each of which was run for around 10 cycles. The public reads were reanalyzed by TCRdb: fastp trimming at Q25, MiXCR alignment, in-frame beta chains only. Rows matching on CDR3 protein sequence are summarized as one entry with the most common DNA and genes. The table for this sample lists around 32,000 distinct CDR3 sequences; 76% of them were counted only once. The top ten constitute 36% of the sample.

Sequenced sample: liver tumor tissue from sampling region 5. The cell subset or site label, read with the paper, signifies: tumor region T5, tumor centre. These receptor sequences come from a man aged 40-55 years with primary liver carcinoma and hepatitis B virus infection.

The rearrangement uses TRBV4-2 and TRBJ2-5; no definite D call. Germline assignment: CDR1 LGHNA and CDR2 YNFKEQ. With 10 bases removed from V and 1 base from J, the gap between germline ends came to 13 bases. The CDR3 has 13 residues. The CDR3 DNA reads as TGTGCCATTAGCCAGAGGATCCAAGAGACCCAGTACTTC. This encodes CAISQRIQETQYF.

Many counts were recorded for this clonotype. The V and J genes are TRBV11-2 and TRBJ2-5; 9 bases line up with TRBD2. Germline V gives CDR1 SGHAT, CDR2 FQNNGV. The V segment lost 6 bases and the J segment 4 bases; nucleotides outside the gene matches: 12. CDR3 length: 16 amino acids. CDR3 amino acids: CASSYSRGSGRETQYF. The CDR3 nucleotides read TGTGCCAGCAGTTACTCCCGTGGTAGCGGGAGAGAGACCCAGTACTTC.

This rearrangement joins TRBV4-3 to TRBJ2-3, with no clear D. Germline CDR1 is LGHNA and CDR2 is YSLEER. V was cut by 9 bases and J by 6 bases, with 13 bases left in between. The CDR3 contains 12 residues. The CDR3 DNA follows: TGCGCCAGTATCCATGAGACCGATACGCAGTATTTT. Protein product: CASIHETDTQYF.

This clonotype was seen once. This chain connects TRBV29-1 to TRBJ1-4; 7 nucleotides match TRBD1. The CDR3 contains 14 residues. V trimming: 7 bases; J trimming: 4 bases; junction bases outside the gene matches: 9. The germline CDR1 and CDR2 sequences are SQVTM and ANQGSEA. The CDR3 coding sequence is TGCAGCGCCGCCTCGGGACAGCTTAATGAAAAACTGTTTTTT. It is translated as CSAASGQLNEKLFF.

Remarks on this clonotype: The junction departs from the called germline gene at one end, perhaps through a read error. This chain links TRBV13 with TRBJ2-2; 8 bases match TRBD2. CDR3 length equals 16 residues. Germline CDR1 is PRHDT and CDR2 is FYEKMQ (reference sequence). CDR3 nucleotide sequence: TGTGCTAGCAGCTTAGCGCGGGAGGCTCACACCGGGGAGCTGTTTTTT. It encodes CASSLAREAHTGELFF.

In this sample, this clonotype turned up a few times. With a much larger clone just one base away, this may be a read error. The rearrangement joins TRBV5-1 to TRBJ1-4; D is ambiguous. This CDR3 spans 16 amino acids. Germline V gene lookup returns CDR1 SGHRS and CDR2 YFSETQ. The V gene lost 2 bases and the J gene lost 3 bases, with 14 bases spanning the gap. The CDR3 reads CASSFTGSGSNEKLFF. The CDR3 nucleotides are TGCGCCAGCAGCTTCACCGGGTCCGGCTCTAATGAAAAACTGTTTTTT.

As to this clonotype: A read error may account for a junction end that differs from germline. This chain joins TRBV6-2 or TRBV6-3 and TRBJ2-2, with D tentatively TRBD2 (5 bases). The CDR3 spans 14 residues. Germline V CDR1 and CDR2: MNHEY, SVGEGT. The CDR3 loop reads CVSGYSGSPRELFF. In DNA form, the CDR3 reads TGTGTCAGCGGTTACTCGGGGTCCCCCAGGGAGCTGTTTTTT.

This clonotype has at least ten counts. The J gene is TRBJ2-2, the V gene TRBV5-5; TRBD1 aligns across 7 bases. V shed 1 base and J 1 base; nucleotides not matched to a gene: 1. Germline-derived CDR1 and CDR2 are SGHKS and YYEKEE (reference sequence). CDR3 length: 15 amino acids. The CDR3 DNA is TGTGCCAGCAGCTTGAGACAGGGGAACACCGGGGAGCTGTTTTTT. Encoded protein: CASSLRQGNTGELFF. Complete variable domain (other parts from reference TRBV5-5 and TRBJ2-2): DAGVTQSPTHLIKTRGQQVTLRCSPISGHKSVSWYQQVLGQGPQFIFQYYEKEERGRGNFPDRFSARQFPNYSSELNVNALLLGDSALYLCASSLRQGNTGELFFGEGSRLTVL.

Note on this clonotype: The junction departs from germline at one end; a sequencing error may be responsible. The chain employs TRBV4-3 and TRBJ2-1, with D unresolved. Germline assignment: CDR1 LGHNA and CDR2 YSLEER. This CDR3 spans 16 amino acids. The CDR3 spells CASSQVLASTYNEQLF. The DNA of the CDR3 is TGTGCCAGCAGCCAAGTATTAGCCTCTACCTACAATGAGCAGCTCTTC.

This clonotype was counted many times. The chain has TRBV10-3 and TRBJ2-4; D may be TRBD1 (6 bases). From germline, CDR1 is ENHRY and CDR2 SYGVKD. The CDR3 runs to 13 residues. The ends were cut back, 2 bases at V and 10 bases at J, with 12 bases in the middle. The DNA of the CDR3 is TGTGCCATCAGTGAGGGGACATACAATATTCAGTACTTC. It codes for CAISEGTYNIQYF.

V and J are TRBV29-1 and TRBJ2-3; 7 nucleotides line up with TRBD2. From germline, CDR1 is SQVTM and CDR2 ANQGSEA. The length of the CDR3 is 14 residues. The CDR3, as DNA: TGCAGTGCCTGGCGGGAGACAATCACAGATACGCAGTATTTT. Translated: CSAWRETITDTQYF.

This chain uses TRBV6-1 with TRBJ2-7; 9 nucleotides match TRBD1. The CDR3 is 14 amino acids. Germline loops: CDR1 MNHNS, CDR2 SASEGT. After removal of 7 bases from V and 12 bases from J, the junction contained 16 bases not matched to a gene. The CDR3 coding sequence is TGTGCCAGCAAAACGGGACAGGGAATAACCAAGGGGTACTTC. It encodes CASKTGQGITKGYF.

About this clonotype itself: Germline and junction disagree at one end, which may indicate a read error. The genes are TRBV12-3 or TRBV12-4 and TRBJ1-2; maybe TRBD1 (6 bases). The CDR3 has 15 residues. The CDR3 DNA reads as TGTGCCAGCAGCCTCGGACAGAAGGCAAACTATGGCTACACATTC. Protein sequence: CASSLGQKANYGYTF.

In its sample, this clonotype was seen many times. The CDR3 DNA sequence: TGTGCCAGCAGTCCCACGACTAGCGGGTACGGCTACGAGCAGTACTTC. Translating it yields CASSPTTSGYGYEQYF. This chain connects TRBV28 to TRBJ2-7, with TRBD2 matching over 10 bases. CDR1 MDHEN and CDR2 SYDVKM come from the germline V gene. J lost 3 bases, V lost 5 bases, and 10 bases had no gene match. The length of the CDR3 is 16 residues.

The table lists this clonotype with many counts. V is TRBV30 and J is TRBJ1-2, with D maybe TRBD1 (6 bases). The CDR3 is made up of 11 amino acids. The germline V gene encodes CDR1 GTSNPN and CDR2 SVGIG (reference sequence). V shed 5 bases and J shed 8 bases, with 12 bases lying between them. This chain's CDR3 is CAWAIRGGYTF. CDR3 nucleotide sequence: TGTGCCTGGGCTATCAGGGGCGGCTACACCTTC.

The V and J genes are TRBV6-5 and TRBJ2-7; a possible D gene is TRBD1 (6 bases). Deletions cut 2 bases from V and 7 bases from J, with 18 bases between. CDR3 length: 15 amino acids. Germline lookup yields CDR1 MNHEY and CDR2 SVGAGI. Here the CDR3 DNA reads TGTGCCAGCAGTTACCCGACCCAGGGGTACTATGAGCAGTACTTC. Encoded protein: CASSYPTQGYYEQYF.

This clonotype was found a few times. It may be a read error: a sequence one base away is much more abundant. The chain recombines TRBV7-8 with TRBJ2-3, with 9 bases aligning to TRBD2. CDR3 size: 17 residues. Germline-derived CDR1 and CDR2 are SGHVS and FQNEAQ. In DNA form, the CDR3 reads TGTGCCAGCAGTCCCTTGGGTAGCGGGAGCATGACAGATATGCAGTATTTT. Protein product: CASSPLGSGSMTDMQYF.

A single count supports this clonotype. The junction departs from the called germline gene at one end, perhaps through a read error. V and J are TRBV6-2 or TRBV6-3 and TRBJ2-1; TRBD2 matches 10 bases. Germline lookup yields CDR1 MNHEY and CDR2 SVGEGT. The CDR3 length is 16 residues. The CDR3 loop reads CTSSPGLADVYNEQSF. CDR3 DNA sequence: TGTACCAGCAGCCCCGGACTAGCGGACGTCTACAATGAGCAGTCCTTC.

A note on this clonotype: One junction end does not reproduce the germline sequence, and a read error may be involved. This chain uses TRBV11-2 with TRBJ2-2; D is ambiguous. This CDR3 region has 15 residues. The germline gives CDR1 SGHAT, CDR2 FQNNGV. The CDR3 protein is CTSSFAESNTGELFF. The CDR3 region has the DNA TGTACCAGTAGCTTTGCGGAATCGAACACCGGGGAGCTGTTTTTT.

As regards this clonotype: Because the CDR3 is missing its conserved closing phenylalanine or tryptophan, this is likely a read error. The chain links TRBV7-9 to TRBJ2-1; possibly TRBD1 for D (6 bases). This CDR3 spans 17 amino acids. From germline, CDR1 is SEHNR and CDR2 FQNEAQ (reference sequence). CDR3 nucleotide sequence: TGTGACAGCAGCTTACCATATCAGGGGCCTAAATCAAATGAGCAGTTCTCC. Amino acids: CDSSLPYQGPKSNEQFS.